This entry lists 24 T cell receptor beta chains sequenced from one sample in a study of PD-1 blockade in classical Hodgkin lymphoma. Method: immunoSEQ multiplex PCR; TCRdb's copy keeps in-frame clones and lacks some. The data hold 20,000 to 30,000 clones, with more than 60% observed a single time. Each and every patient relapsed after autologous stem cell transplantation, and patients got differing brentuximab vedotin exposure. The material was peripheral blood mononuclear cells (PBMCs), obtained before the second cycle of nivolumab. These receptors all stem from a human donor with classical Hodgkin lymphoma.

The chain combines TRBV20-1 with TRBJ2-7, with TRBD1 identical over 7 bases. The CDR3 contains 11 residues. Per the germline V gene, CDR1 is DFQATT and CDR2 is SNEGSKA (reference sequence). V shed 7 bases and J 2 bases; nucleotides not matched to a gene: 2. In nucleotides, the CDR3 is TGCAGTGTCGGACAGGCCTACGAGCAGTACTTC. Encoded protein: CSVGQAYEQYF.

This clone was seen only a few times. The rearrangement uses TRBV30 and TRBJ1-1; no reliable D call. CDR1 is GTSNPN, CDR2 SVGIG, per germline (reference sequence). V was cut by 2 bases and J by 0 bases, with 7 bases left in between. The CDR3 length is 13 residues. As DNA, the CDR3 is TGTGCCTGGAGTCCTACAATGAACACTGAAGCTTTCTTT. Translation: CAWSPTMNTEAFF.

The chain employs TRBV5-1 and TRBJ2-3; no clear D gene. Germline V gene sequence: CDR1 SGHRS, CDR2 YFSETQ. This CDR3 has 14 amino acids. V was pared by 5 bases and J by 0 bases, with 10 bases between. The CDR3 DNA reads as TGCGCCAGCAGGGAGATTCCTAGCACAGATACGCAGTATTTT. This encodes CASREIPSTDTQYF.

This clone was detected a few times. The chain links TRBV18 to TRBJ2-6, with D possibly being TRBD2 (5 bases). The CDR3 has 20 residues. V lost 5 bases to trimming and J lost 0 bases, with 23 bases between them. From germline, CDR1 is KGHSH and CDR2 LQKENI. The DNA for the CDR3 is TGTGCCAGCTCATTTACTTATGAGGGTTACACTAGCTCTGGGGCCAACGTCCTGACTTTC. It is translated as CASSFTYEGYTSSGANVLTF.

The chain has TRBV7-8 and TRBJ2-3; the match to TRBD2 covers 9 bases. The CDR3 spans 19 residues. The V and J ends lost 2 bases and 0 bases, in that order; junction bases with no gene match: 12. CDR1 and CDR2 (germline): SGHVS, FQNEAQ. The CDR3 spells CASSLILAGIQESTDTQYF. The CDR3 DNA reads TGTGCCAGCAGCTTAATCCTAGCGGGAATTCAGGAAAGCACAGATACGCAGTATTTT.

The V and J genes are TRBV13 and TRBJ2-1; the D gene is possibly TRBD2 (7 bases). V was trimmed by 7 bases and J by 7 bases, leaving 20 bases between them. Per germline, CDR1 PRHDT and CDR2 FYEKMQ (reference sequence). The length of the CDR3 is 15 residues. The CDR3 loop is CASTGGSLLGNEQFF. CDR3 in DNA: TGTGCCAGCACGGGGGGCTCCCTCCTGGGGAATGAGCAGTTCTTC.

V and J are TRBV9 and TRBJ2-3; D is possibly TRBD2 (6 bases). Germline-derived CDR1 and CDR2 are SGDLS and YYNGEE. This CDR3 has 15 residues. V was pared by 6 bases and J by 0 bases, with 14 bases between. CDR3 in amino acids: CASTSGTASTDTQYF. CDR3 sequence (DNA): TGTGCCAGCACTTCAGGGACTGCAAGCACAGATACGCAGTATTTT.

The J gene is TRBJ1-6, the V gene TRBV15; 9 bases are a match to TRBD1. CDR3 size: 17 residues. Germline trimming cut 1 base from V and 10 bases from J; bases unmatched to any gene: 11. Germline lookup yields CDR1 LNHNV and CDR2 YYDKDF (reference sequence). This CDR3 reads CATSRALPGTGSSPLHF. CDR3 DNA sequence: TGTGCCACCAGCAGAGCATTGCCCGGGACAGGGAGCTCACCCCTCCACTTT. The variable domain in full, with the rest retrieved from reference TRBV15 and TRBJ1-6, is DAMVIQNPRYQVTQFGKPVTLSCSQTLNHNVMYWYQQKSSQAPKLLFHYYDKDFNNEADTPDNFQSRRPNTSFCFLDIRSPGLGDTAMYLCATSRALPGTGSSPLHFGNGTRLTVT.

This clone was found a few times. CDR3 nucleotides: TGTGCCAGCAGTGCCGGACTAGCGGTGGGGTACGAGCAGTACTTC. This sequence encodes CASSAGLAVGYEQYF. This chain links TRBV28 with TRBJ2-7, with TRBD2 matching 10 bases. Germline values: CDR1 MDHEN, CDR2 SYDVKM. The V and J ends lost 5 bases and 4 bases, in that order; junction bases with no gene match: 8. CDR3 length: 15 residues.

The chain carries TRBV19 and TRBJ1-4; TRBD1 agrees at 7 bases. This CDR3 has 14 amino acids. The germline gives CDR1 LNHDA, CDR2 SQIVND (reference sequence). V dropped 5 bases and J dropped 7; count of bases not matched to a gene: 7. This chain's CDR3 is CASSPGDRPEKLFF. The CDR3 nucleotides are TGTGCCAGTAGTCCAGGGGACAGACCTGAAAAACTGTTTTTT. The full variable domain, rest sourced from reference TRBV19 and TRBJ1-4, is DGGITQSPKYLFRKEGQNVTLSCEQNLNHDAMYWYRQDPGQGLRLIYYSQIVNDFQKGDIAEGYSVSREKKESFPLTVTSAQKNPTAFYLCASSPGDRPEKLFFGSGTQLSVL.

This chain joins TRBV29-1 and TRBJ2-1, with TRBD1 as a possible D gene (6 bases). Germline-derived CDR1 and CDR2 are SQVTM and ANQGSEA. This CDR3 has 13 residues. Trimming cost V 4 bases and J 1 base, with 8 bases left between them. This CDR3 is CSVGDISYNEQFF. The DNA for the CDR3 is TGCAGCGTTGGGGACATTTCCTACAATGAGCAGTTCTTC.

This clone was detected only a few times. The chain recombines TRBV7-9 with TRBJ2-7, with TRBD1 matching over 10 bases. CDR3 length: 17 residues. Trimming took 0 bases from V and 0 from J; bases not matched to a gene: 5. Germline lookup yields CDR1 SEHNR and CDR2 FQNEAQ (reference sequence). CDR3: CASSLATGQGLSYEQYF. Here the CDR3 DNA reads TGTGCCAGCAGCTTAGCGACGGGACAGGGGCTCTCCTACGAGCAGTACTTC.

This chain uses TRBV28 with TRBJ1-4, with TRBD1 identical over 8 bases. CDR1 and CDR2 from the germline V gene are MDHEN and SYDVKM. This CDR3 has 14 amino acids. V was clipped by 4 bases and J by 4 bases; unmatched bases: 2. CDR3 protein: CASSSGGDNEKLFF. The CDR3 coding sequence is TGTGCCAGCAGTTCAGGGGGCGATAATGAAAAACTGTTTTTT.

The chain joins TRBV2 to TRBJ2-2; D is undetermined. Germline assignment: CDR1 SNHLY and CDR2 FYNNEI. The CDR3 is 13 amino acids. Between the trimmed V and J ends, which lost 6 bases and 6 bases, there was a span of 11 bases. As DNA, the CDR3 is TGTGCCAGCAGACGGGTGGGGTCCGGGGAGCTGTTTTTT. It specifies CASRRVGSGELFF.

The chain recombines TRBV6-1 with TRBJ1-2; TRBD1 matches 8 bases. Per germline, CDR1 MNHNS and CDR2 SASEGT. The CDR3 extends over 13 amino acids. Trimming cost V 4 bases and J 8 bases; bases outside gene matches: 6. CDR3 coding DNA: TGTGCCAGCAGTGGCCGGACAGGGAAAGGCTACACCTTC. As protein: CASSGRTGKGYTF.

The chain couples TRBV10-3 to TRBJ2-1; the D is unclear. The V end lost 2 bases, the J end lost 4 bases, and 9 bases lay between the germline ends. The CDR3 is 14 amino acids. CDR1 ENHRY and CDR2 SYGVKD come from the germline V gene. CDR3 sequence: CAISEADGYNEQFF. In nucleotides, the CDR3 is TGTGCCATCAGTGAGGCGGACGGTTACAATGAGCAGTTCTTC.

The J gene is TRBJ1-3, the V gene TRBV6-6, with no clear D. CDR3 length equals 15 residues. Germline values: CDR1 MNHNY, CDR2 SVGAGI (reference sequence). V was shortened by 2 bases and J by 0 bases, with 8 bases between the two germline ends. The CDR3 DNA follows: TGTGCCAGCAGTTACAAGGCAAACTCTGGAAACACCATATATTTT. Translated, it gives CASSYKANSGNTIYF.

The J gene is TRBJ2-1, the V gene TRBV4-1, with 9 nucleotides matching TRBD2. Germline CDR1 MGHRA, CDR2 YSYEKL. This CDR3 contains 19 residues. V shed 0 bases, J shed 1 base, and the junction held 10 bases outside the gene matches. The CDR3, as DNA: TGCGCCAGCAGCCAAGATCGGGTAGCGGGAGTTGGGTCCTACAATGAGCAGTTCTTC. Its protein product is CASSQDRVAGVGSYNEQFF.

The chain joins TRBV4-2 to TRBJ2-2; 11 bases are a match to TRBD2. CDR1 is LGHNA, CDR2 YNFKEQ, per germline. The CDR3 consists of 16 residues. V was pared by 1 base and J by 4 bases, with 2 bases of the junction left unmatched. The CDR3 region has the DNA TGTGCCAGCAGCCAAGTAGCGGGGGGGAGCACCGGGGAGCTGTTTTTT. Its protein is CASSQVAGGSTGELFF.

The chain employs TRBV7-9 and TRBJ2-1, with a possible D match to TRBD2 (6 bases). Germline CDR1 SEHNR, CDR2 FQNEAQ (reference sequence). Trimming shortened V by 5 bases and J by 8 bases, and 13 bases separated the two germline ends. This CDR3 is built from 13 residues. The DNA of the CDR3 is TGTGCCAGCAGCCCGGGGAGGTTCCATGAGCAGTTCTTC. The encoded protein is CASSPGRFHEQFF.

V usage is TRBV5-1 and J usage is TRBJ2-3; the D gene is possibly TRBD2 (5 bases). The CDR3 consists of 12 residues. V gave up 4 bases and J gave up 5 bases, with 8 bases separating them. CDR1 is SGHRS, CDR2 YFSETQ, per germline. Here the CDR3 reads CASSQRGDTQYF. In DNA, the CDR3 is TGCGCCAGCAGCCAACGGGGAGATACGCAGTATTTT.

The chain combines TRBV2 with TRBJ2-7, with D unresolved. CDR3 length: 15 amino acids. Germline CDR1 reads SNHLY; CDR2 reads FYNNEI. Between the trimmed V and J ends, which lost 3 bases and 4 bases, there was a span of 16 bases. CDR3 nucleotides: TGTGCCAGCAGTGAGTTGGGAAATCCTGGGTACGAGCAGTACTTC. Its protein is CASSELGNPGYEQYF.

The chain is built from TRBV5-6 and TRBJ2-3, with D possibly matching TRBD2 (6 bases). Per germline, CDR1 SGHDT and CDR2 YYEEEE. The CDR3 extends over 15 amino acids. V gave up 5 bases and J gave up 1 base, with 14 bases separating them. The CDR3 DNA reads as TGTGCCAGCAGTCCGACCTCTAGCGGCACAGATACGCAGTATTTT. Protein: CASSPTSSGTDTQYF. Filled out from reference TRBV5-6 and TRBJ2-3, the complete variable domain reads DAGVTQSPTHLIKTRGQQVTLRCSPKSGHDTVSWYQQALGQGPQFIFQYYEEEERQRGNFPDRFSGHQFPNYSSELNVNALLLGDSALYLCASSPTSSGTDTQYFGPGTRLTVL.

The CDR3 here is CASSRSDFRDRGVDTQYF. The CDR3 DNA sequence: TGCGCCAGCAGCCGCAGCGATTTCCGGGACAGGGGAGTAGATACGCAGTATTTT. The V gene is TRBV5-1, the J gene TRBJ2-3; 10 bases are shared with TRBD1. V lost 4 bases and J lost 5; bases outside the gene matches: 16. The length of the CDR3 is 18 residues. Germline values: CDR1 SGHRS, CDR2 YFSETQ.